This entry lists 9 T cell receptor beta chains sequenced from one sample in a study of PD-1 blockade in classical Hodgkin lymphoma. Relapse was seen in all patients after autologous stem cell transplantation, and brentuximab vedotin exposure was variable. Profiling relied on immunoSEQ multiplex PCR, and the TCRdb table lists in-frame clones only, not all of them. This table holds under 40,000 clones, less than 85% found once. Material: peripheral blood mononuclear cells (PBMCs), obtained before the second cycle of nivolumab. These receptors were obtained from a human donor with classical Hodgkin lymphoma.

The chain couples TRBV7-2 to TRBJ2-7; D perhaps matches TRBD1 (5 bases). The V gene lost 6 bases and the J gene lost 3 bases, with 9 bases spanning the gap. Germline V gene lookup returns CDR1 SGHTA and CDR2 FQGNSA. The CDR3 contains 12 residues. DNA of the CDR3: TGTGCCAGCAGTACAGACAGCTACGAGCAGTACTTC. Encoded protein: CASSTDSYEQYF. Full variable domain (remainder filled in from reference TRBV7-2 and TRBJ2-7): GAGVSQSPSNKVTEKGKDVELRCDPISGHTALYWYRQSLGQGLEFLIYFQGNSAPDKSGLPSDRFSAERTGGSVSTLTIQRTQQEDSAVYLCASSTDSYEQYFGPGTRLTVT.

This CDR3 is CASSIKGTGMRNQPQHF. CDR3 sequence (DNA): TGTGCCAGTAGTATTAAAGGGACAGGGATGCGTAATCAGCCCCAGCATTTT. The rearrangement uses TRBV19 and TRBJ1-5; 9 bases agree with TRBD1. CDR1 and CDR2 (germline): LNHDA, SQIVND (reference sequence). The CDR3 totals 17 residues. V lost 3 bases, J lost 4 bases, and 10 bases stayed unmatched. The whole variable domain, filled in from reference TRBV19 and TRBJ1-5, reads DGGITQSPKYLFRKEGQNVTLSCEQNLNHDAMYWYRQDPGQGLRLIYYSQIVNDFQKGDIAEGYSVSREKKESFPLTVTSAQKNPTAFYLCASSIKGTGMRNQPQHFGDGTRLSIL.

The chain is built from TRBV19 and TRBJ2-7; maybe TRBD1 (5 bases). Between the trimmed V and J ends, which lost 3 bases and 3 bases, there was a span of 15 bases. This CDR3 is built from 15 residues. The germline V gene has CDR1 LNHDA and CDR2 SQIVND (reference sequence). The CDR3 nucleotides read TGTGCCAGTAGTATTGGGTACAGGCTGGGCTACGAGCAGTACTTC. It codes for CASSIGYRLGYEQYF.

The V call is TRBV4-1, the J call TRBJ2-7; D perhaps matches TRBD2 (6 bases). This CDR3 is 14 amino acids long. Germline V gene lookup returns CDR1 MGHRA and CDR2 YSYEKL. With 5 bases removed from V and 4 bases from J, the gap between germline ends came to 15 bases. CDR3 region: CASSSWGERYEQYF. In DNA form, the CDR3 reads TGCGCCAGCAGCTCGTGGGGGGAGCGTTACGAGCAGTACTTC.

V is TRBV5-1 and J is TRBJ2-5; possibly TRBD2 for D (6 bases). Germline assignment: CDR1 SGHRS and CDR2 YFSETQ. This CDR3 is 13 amino acids long. V was shortened by 2 bases and J by 3 bases, with 8 bases between the two germline ends. The CDR3 protein is CASSFPGEETQYF. The CDR3 region has the DNA TGCGCCAGCAGCTTCCCGGGGGAAGAGACCCAGTACTTC.

The chain couples TRBV5-6 to TRBJ2-7; D might be TRBD1 or TRBD2, each matching 5 bases. Trimming cost V 2 bases and J 10 bases, with 10 bases left between them. The CDR3 is 11 residues long. Germline values: CDR1 SGHDT, CDR2 YYEEEE. In DNA form, the CDR3 reads TGTGCCAGCAGCTTCGGGGCTTCCCAGTACTTC. This codes for CASSFGASQYF.

In this sample, this clone is medium-sized. The CDR3 spells CASSQTETYEQYF. In nucleotides, the CDR3 is TGCGCCAGCAGCCAAACAGAAACCTACGAGCAGTACTTC. V is TRBV4-3 and J is TRBJ2-7; D not certain. The CDR3 has 13 amino acids. Germline CDR1 reads LGHNA; CDR2 reads YSLEER. V lost 2 bases and J lost 2, with 7 bases in between.

The chain couples TRBV4-1 to TRBJ1-2; unclear D gene. The CDR3 has 14 amino acids. CDR1 and CDR2 from the germline V gene are MGHRA and YSYEKL. Trimming pared 4 bases from V and 8 bases from J, leaving 17 bases between. In DNA, the CDR3 is TGCGCCAGCAGCCCTGATGGATTGGACTCCGGCTACACCTTC. This translates into CASSPDGLDSGYTF.

V and J are TRBV7-9 and TRBJ2-5; TRBD2 aligns across 12 bases. This CDR3 spans 15 amino acids. The V and J ends lost 10 bases and 0 bases, in that order; junction bases with no gene match: 6. CDR1 is SEHNR and CDR2 is FQNEAQ in the germline V gene (reference sequence). The CDR3 DNA follows: TGTGCCACCCAAAGGACTAGCGGGGACCAAGAGACCCAGTACTTC. It is translated as CATQRTSGDQETQYF.